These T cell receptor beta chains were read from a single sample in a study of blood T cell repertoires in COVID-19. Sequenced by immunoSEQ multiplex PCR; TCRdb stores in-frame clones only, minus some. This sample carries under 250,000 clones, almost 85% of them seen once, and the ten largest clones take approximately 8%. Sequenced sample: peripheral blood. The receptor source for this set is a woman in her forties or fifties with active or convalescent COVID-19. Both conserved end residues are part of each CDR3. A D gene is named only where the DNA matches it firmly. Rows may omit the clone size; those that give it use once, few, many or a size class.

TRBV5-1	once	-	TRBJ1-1	TGCGCCAGCAGCTACAGGGTAACAGGGACGAACACTGAAGCTTTCTTT	CASSYRVTGTNTEAFF
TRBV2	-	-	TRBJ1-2	TGTGCCAGCAGTGAAGGAACGCGGGGGTATGGCTACACCTTC	CASSEGTRGYGYTF
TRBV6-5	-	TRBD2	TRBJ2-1	TGTGCCAGCAGTTACTCGAGTCTAGCGGGAGTTAATGAGCAGTTCTTC	CASSYSSLAGVNEQFF
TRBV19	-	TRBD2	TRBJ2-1	TGTGCCAGTAGACCGACTAGCGGGGTGTACAATGAGCAGTTCTTC	CASRPTSGVYNEQFF
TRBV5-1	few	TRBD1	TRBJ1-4	TGCGCCAGCGGCCGGGACAGGGCTGAAAAACTGTTTTTT	CASGRDRAEKLFF
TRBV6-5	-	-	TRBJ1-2	TGTGCCAGCAGCGACGGATGGGGGGGCGACTACACCTTC	CASSDGWGGDYTF
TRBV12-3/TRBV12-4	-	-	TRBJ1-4	TGTGCCAGCAGTTTTAGTGAAAAACTGTTTTTT	CASSFSEKLFF
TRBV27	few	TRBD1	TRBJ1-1	TGTGCCAGCAGTCCTCGACAGGGGAGGAGTGGCACTGAAGCTTTCTTT	CASSPRQGRSGTEAFF
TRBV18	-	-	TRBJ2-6	TGTGCCAGCTCGGACAGTTTCTCTGGGGCCAACGTCCTGACTTTC	CASSDSFSGANVLTF
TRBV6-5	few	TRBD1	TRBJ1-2	TGTGCCAGCAGTTATATGGACAGGGTAGGAGGCTACACCTTC	CASSYMDRVGGYTF
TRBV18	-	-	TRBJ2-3	TGTGCCAGCTCAAGGTCGGGATCCACAGATACGCAGTATTTT	CASSRSGSTDTQYF
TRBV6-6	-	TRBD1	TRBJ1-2	TGTGCCAGCAGTTACACAGGGGCAGGAGGCTACACCTTC	CASSYTGAGGYTF
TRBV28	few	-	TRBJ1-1	TGTGCGGCCTCCTGGAACACTGAAGCTTTCTTT	CAASWNTEAFF
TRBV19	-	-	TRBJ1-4	TGTGCCAGTAGTAAACAGTATAATGAAAAACTGTTTTTT	CASSKQYNEKLFF
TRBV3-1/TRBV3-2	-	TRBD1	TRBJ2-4	TGTGCCAGCAGCCAAGAACTTCCGGGACAGGGGGCGAAAATAGCCAAAAACATTCAGTACTTC	CASSQELPGQGAKIAKNIQYF
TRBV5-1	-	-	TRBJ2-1	TGCGCCAGCAGCTTGGGTGAGCGATTCTCCTCCTACAATGAGCAGTTCTTC	CASSLGERFSSYNEQFF
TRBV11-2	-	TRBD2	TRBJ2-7	TGTGCCAGCAGCAGCGGGAGGGCCAGGGAGCAGTACTTC	CASSSGRAREQYF
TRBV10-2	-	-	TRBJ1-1	TGCGCCAGCACTCGGGGTGCGGACACTGAAGCTTTCTTT	CASTRGADTEAFF
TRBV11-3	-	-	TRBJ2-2	TGTGCCAGCAGCTTCGGGACTGGCACCGGGGAGCTGTTTTTT	CASSFGTGTGELFF
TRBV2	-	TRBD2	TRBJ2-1	TGTGCCAGCGGGAGACTAGCGGGTGACAATGAGCAGTTCTTC	CASGRLAGDNEQFF
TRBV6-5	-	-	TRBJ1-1	TGTGCCAGCACTAGGGGGATGAACACTGAAGCTTTCTTT	CASTRGMNTEAFF
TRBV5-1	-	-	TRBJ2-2	TGCGCCAGCAGCATGACAGCGAACACCGGGGAGCTGTTTTTT	CASSMTANTGELFF